One sample yielded the 25 T cell receptor beta chains listed below, sequenced in a study of breast tumors, draining lymph nodes, adjacent tissues. Samples came from axillary lymph nodes draining the breast cancer. TCRdb processed the multiplex PCR reads anew with MiXCR; each CDR3 protein has one entry. The table has approximately 300,000 distinct CDR3 sequences, around 30% seen once. Input material: axillary lymph node tissue. The receptors were sampled from a female donor with breast cancer. Some clones in this sample may be carry-over from other donors' samples.

In its sample, this clonotype was seen many times. The V gene is TRBV24-1, the J gene TRBJ1-3; D is unclear. The CDR3 runs 13 residues. Trimming cost V 10 bases and J 5 bases, with 14 bases left between them. The germline gives CDR1 KGHDR, CDR2 SFDVKD. The CDR3 nucleotides read TGTGCCACACCTCCGCGACCCAGAAACACCATATATTTT. Protein product: CATPPRPRNTIYF.

Ten or more counts support this clonotype. The rearrangement uses TRBV7-8 and TRBJ2-7; 12 bases match TRBD1. The trim removed 1 base at V and 12 bases at J, leaving 25 bases unmatched. CDR3 size: 20 residues. Germline-derived CDR1 and CDR2 are SGHVS and FQNEAQ. CDR3: CASSLGGRWDRGLIGPAGYF. In DNA form, the CDR3 reads TGTGCCAGCAGCTTAGGGGGGAGGTGGGACAGGGGGCTCATCGGGCCTGCGGGGTACTTC. Full variable domain (rest looked up from reference TRBV7-8 and TRBJ2-7): GAGVSQSPRYKVAKRGQDVALRCDPISGHVSLFWYQQALGQGPEFLTYFQNEAQLDKSGLPSDRFFAERPEGSVSTLKIQRTQQEDSAVYLCASSLGGRWDRGLIGPAGYFGPGTRLTVT.

This clonotype has a count of ten or more. The CDR3 here is CASSLRGSGRFNEQYF. CDR3 nucleotide sequence: TGTGCCAGCAGCTTAAGGGGTAGCGGGAGATTCAACGAGCAGTACTTC. This rearrangement joins TRBV11-2 to TRBJ2-7; 9 bases map to TRBD2. Germline lookup yields CDR1 SGHAT and CDR2 FQNNGV. CDR3 length: 16 amino acids. V dropped 2 bases and J dropped 5; count of bases not matched to a gene: 10. Variable domain in full (rest from reference TRBV11-2 and TRBJ2-7): EAGVAQSPRYKIIEKRQSVAFWCNPISGHATLYWYQQILGQGPKLLIQFQNNGVVDDSQLPKDRFSAERLKGVDSTLKIQPAKLEDSAVYLCASSLRGSGRFNEQYFGPGTRLTVT.

This clonotype has a handful of counts. A much more abundant neighbour one base away suggests this may be a read error. The J gene is TRBJ1-5, the V gene TRBV7-2, with a weak D call TRBD1 (5 bases). Germline CDR1 SGHTA, CDR2 FQGNSA. The CDR3 contains 14 residues. CDR3 in amino acids: CASSLFAQGQPRHF. The DNA of the CDR3 is TGTGCCAGCAGCTTATTCGCCCAGGGTCAGCCCCGGCATTTT.

This clonotype has a count of ten or more. V gene TRBV19 combines with J gene TRBJ2-7; possible D gene TRBD1, 5 bases. Germline V gene data show CDR1 as LNHDA and CDR2 as SQIVND (reference sequence). Trimming pared 3 bases from V and 0 bases from J, leaving 12 bases between. The CDR3 contains 15 residues. CDR3: CASSIGAVGSYEQYF. The CDR3 nucleotides read TGTGCCAGTAGTATTGGGGCAGTAGGCTCCTACGAGCAGTACTTC. The full variable domain, in which reference TRBV19 and TRBJ2-7 provide the parts outside the CDR3, is DGGITQSPKYLFRKEGQNVTLSCEQNLNHDAMYWYRQDPGQGLRLIYYSQIVNDFQKGDIAEGYSVSREKKESFPLTVTSAQKNPTAFYLCASSIGAVGSYEQYFGPGTRLTVT.

Many counts were recorded for this clonotype. This rearrangement joins TRBV12-3 or TRBV12-4 to TRBJ1-5, with unresolved D. This CDR3 comprises 13 residues. The ends were cut back, 6 bases at V and 0 bases at J, with 6 bases in the middle. Here the CDR3 reads CASSQYSNQPQHF. The CDR3 nucleotides are TGTGCCAGCAGCCAATATAGCAATCAGCCCCAGCATTTT.

This rearrangement joins TRBV5-1 to TRBJ1-1, with D unclear. The germline gives CDR1 SGHRS, CDR2 YFSETQ. V lost 5 bases and J 0 bases, leaving 11 bases between the germline ends. The CDR3 extends over 14 amino acids. The chain's CDR3 is CASRLTGMNTEAFF. The CDR3 bases are TGCGCCAGCAGGTTGACGGGGATGAACACTGAAGCTTTCTTT.

This clonotype showed up just a few times. It may be a read error: a sequence one base away is much more abundant. V and J are TRBV12-3 or TRBV12-4 and TRBJ1-2; a possible D gene is TRBD1 (6 bases). V lost 8 bases and J 8 bases, leaving 15 bases between the germline ends. The CDR3 is made up of 12 amino acids. CDR3 residues: CASGRGGLGYTF. The DNA for the CDR3 is TGTGCCAGCGGTCGCGGGGGGCTGGGCTACACCTTC.

This clonotype came up a few times. A much larger clone lies one base from this, so it may be a read error. The rearrangement uses TRBV2 and TRBJ2-7; the match to TRBD1 covers 7 bases. The junction had 15 bases not matched to a gene; V was cut back by 7 bases and J by 9 bases. This CDR3 comprises 14 residues. Germline CDR1 is SNHLY and CDR2 is FYNNEI. CDR3: CASISEGARRGQYF. The CDR3, as DNA: TGTGCCAGCATCAGTGAGGGGGCGAGGCGCGGGCAGTACTTC.

This CDR3 reads CASGTSGRDTQYF. The CDR3 nucleotides are TGTGCCAGCGGGACTAGCGGGAGGGATACGCAGTATTTT. This chain connects TRBV2 to TRBJ2-3, with 15 positions matching TRBD2. CDR3 length equals 13 residues. Germline CDR1 reads SNHLY; CDR2 reads FYNNEI. Unmatched junction bases numbered 0, after V lost 8 bases and J lost 6 bases.

This clonotype has at least ten counts. The genes are TRBV9 and TRBJ2-5; the D gene is possibly TRBD2 (5 bases). CDR3 size: 13 residues. Trimming shortened V by 0 bases and J by 4 bases, and 7 bases separated the two germline ends. The V gene's germline CDR1 is SGDLS and CDR2 YYNGEE. The CDR3 sequence is CASSVGAGETQYF. The DNA for the CDR3 is TGTGCCAGCAGCGTAGGGGCGGGAGAGACCCAGTACTTC.

This chain links TRBV7-9 with TRBJ1-4; D is unclear. Germline V gives CDR1 SEHNR, CDR2 FQNEAQ (reference sequence). With 5 bases removed from V and 2 bases from J, the gap between germline ends came to 18 bases. This CDR3 region has 17 residues. This chain's CDR3 is CASSPPVLESTNEKLFF. The CDR3 coding sequence is TGTGCCAGCAGCCCCCCGGTGCTGGAATCGACTAATGAAAAACTGTTTTTT.

This clonotype appeared a few times. A single base separates this from a much larger clone, so it may be a read error. The V gene is TRBV20-1, the J gene TRBJ2-5; D gene uncertain. There are 11 residues in the CDR3. Germline CDR1 DFQATT, CDR2 SNEGSKA (reference sequence). The CDR3 sequence is CSARGGETQSF. CDR3 nucleotides: TGCAGTGCTAGAGGGGGTGAGACCCAGTCCTTC.

In its sample, this clonotype was seen a few times. Being one base from a much bigger clone, this may be a read error. The chain links TRBV6-6 to TRBJ1-2; D is ambiguous. V was cut by 5 bases and J by 2 bases, with 15 bases left in between. This CDR3 has 15 residues. Germline loops: CDR1 MNHNY, CDR2 SVGAGI (reference sequence). CDR3: CASSHQWVQNYGYTF. The DNA of the CDR3 is TGTGCCAGCAGTCACCAATGGGTCCAGAACTATGGCTACACCTTC.

This clonotype has more than one count but fewer than ten. A read error may explain this, as a much larger clone is one base away. This rearrangement joins TRBV20-1 to TRBJ1-2; D remains ambiguous. Trimming shortened V by 1 base and J by 8 bases, and 17 bases separated the two germline ends. This CDR3 is built from 14 residues. Germline loops: CDR1 DFQATT, CDR2 SNEGSKA (reference sequence). The CDR3 DNA is TGCAGTGCTAGAGGGGCGGCGAGGTTGGCAGGCTACACCTTC. Translated, it gives CSARGAARLAGYTF.

In its sample, this clonotype was seen many times. This chain uses TRBV9 with TRBJ2-7; TRBD1 agrees at 7 bases. The ends lost 2 bases at V and 5 bases at J; junction bases unmatched: 7. The germline gives CDR1 SGDLS, CDR2 YYNGEE. The CDR3 consists of 14 residues. Written as DNA, the CDR3 is TGTGCCAGCAGCGTTGACAGGGCGTTCGACGAGCAGTACTTC. Its protein is CASSVDRAFDEQYF. Full variable domain (rest looked up from reference TRBV9 and TRBJ2-7): DSGVTQTPKHLITATGQRVTLRCSPRSGDLSVYWYQQSLDQGLQFLIQYYNGEERAKGNILERFSAQQFPDLHSELNLSSLELGDSALYFCASSVDRAFDEQYFGPGTRLTVT.

This clonotype was seen repeatedly, ten times or more. V gene TRBV6-4 combines with J gene TRBJ2-3; 13 bases line up with TRBD2. The CDR3 has 18 residues. From germline, CDR1 is MRHNA and CDR2 SNTAGT. V lost 0 bases, J lost 5 bases, and 8 bases stayed unmatched. The CDR3 bases are TGTGCCAGCAGTGACTCGAGTCGAGGACTAGCGGGGGAAGATACGCAGTATTTT. Amino acids: CASSDSSRGLAGEDTQYF.

Many counts were recorded for this clonotype. The rearrangement joins TRBV20-1 to TRBJ2-1; D gene unclear. Germline CDR1 and CDR2: DFQATT and SNEGSKA (reference sequence). CDR3 length: 13 residues. With 3 bases removed from V and 7 bases from J, the gap between germline ends came to 13 bases. The DNA of the CDR3 is TGCAGTGCTAGGAGGCGGAGCCGTAATGAGCAGTTCTTC. This encodes CSARRRSRNEQFF.

With regard to this clonotype: A much larger clone lies one base from this, so it may be a read error. The V and J genes are TRBV20-1 and TRBJ1-5; 10 nucleotides match TRBD1. Losses at the gene ends were 5 bases for V and 3 bases for J; bases not matched to a gene: 7. CDR3 length: 15 amino acids. In germline, CDR1 is DFQATT, CDR2 SNEGSKA (reference sequence). The CDR3 here is CSAGETGGYNQPQHF. In DNA, the CDR3 is TGCAGTGCTGGGGAGACAGGGGGCTACAATCAGCCCCAGCATTTT.

Notes on this clonotype: This may arise from a read error, as a much more abundant clone is one base away. V usage is TRBV7-9 and J usage is TRBJ2-1; tentatively, D is TRBD1 (6 bases). The CDR3 runs to 14 residues. CDR1 is SEHNR, CDR2 FQNEAQ, per germline (reference sequence). The CDR3 DNA reads as TGCGCCAGCAGGGGACAAGAGCCCTACAATGAGCAGTTCTTC. Translated: CASRGQEPYNEQFF.

This clonotype was counted at least ten times. This sequence joins TRBV20-1 and TRBJ2-3, with 12 bases lining up with TRBD2. Germline V CDR1 and CDR2: DFQATT, SNEGSKA (reference sequence). J was trimmed by 7 bases and V by 4 bases; bases with no gene match: 9. CDR3 length equals 15 residues. As DNA, the CDR3 is TGCAGTGCTACCAGGACTAGCGGGACCGGGAATACGCAGTATTTT. Its translation: CSATRTSGTGNTQYF.

This clonotype occurred once. One base away lies a much larger clone, so this may be a sequencing read error. The chain combines TRBV6-5 with TRBJ2-2; possibly TRBD2 for D (6 bases). The CDR3 has 11 amino acids. Germline V CDR1 and CDR2: MNHEY, SVGAGI. CDR3 in DNA: TGTGCCAGCAGTCAGACCGGGGGGCTGTTTTTT. It translates to CASSQTGGLFF.

This clonotype has a count of ten or more. V gene TRBV29-1 combines with J gene TRBJ2-7, with D perhaps TRBD1 or TRBD2 (5 bases each). This CDR3 region has 12 residues. Looked up from germline, CDR1 is SQVTM and CDR2 is ANQGSEA. V was trimmed by 7 bases and J by 0 bases, leaving 10 bases between them. The CDR3 coding sequence is TGCAGCGCCAGGGACGCCTCCTACGAGCAGTACTTC. Translation gives CSARDASYEQYF.

Details on this clonotype: With a much larger clone just one base away, this may be a read error. This sequence joins TRBV20-1 and TRBJ2-1; D gene ambiguous. Trimming removed 3 bases at V and 9 bases at J, with 9 bases between. Germline CDR1 DFQATT, CDR2 SNEGSKA (reference sequence). The CDR3 spans 11 residues. CDR3 in amino acids: CSASEHGEQFF. The CDR3 DNA follows: TGCAGTGCTAGCGAGCATGGTGAGCAGTTCTTC.

This clonotype was detected many times. The chain recombines TRBV2 with TRBJ2-5; 14 positions agree with TRBD2. Trimming took 7 bases from V and 5 from J; bases not matched to a gene: 9. The CDR3 runs to 16 residues. In germline, CDR1 is SNHLY, CDR2 FYNNEI. CDR3: CASNPTSGREGETQYF. DNA of the CDR3: TGTGCCAGCAATCCGACTAGCGGGAGGGAAGGGGAGACCCAGTACTTC.